This T cell receptor beta chain came from a study of identical twins. Germline lookup yields CDR1 LNHNV and CDR2 YYDKDF (reference sequence). The CDR3 runs to 13 residues. V lost 8 bases, J lost 2 bases, and 12 bases lay in between. Whole-study results and caveats: Zero-insertion results could be subject to partial confounding by invariant MAIT and iNKT cells. Beta out-of-frame sequences showed weaker excess sharing between twins. For cord blood, abundant beta clonotypes had fewer insertions, unlike memory repertoires, which showed none.

Template switching (which added a universal primer site) was used, and cDNA carried unique molecular identifiers. In TCRdb, the 5' RACE reads were re-called with MiXCR into one record per CDR3 protein. Counted here are some 710,000 distinct CDR3 sequences, less than 7% occurring once; the ten biggest clones make up under 2%. This clonotype occurred a few times. The target antigen is unknown. The sequence derives from a man between 18 and 29 years old in good health. V usage is TRBV15 and J usage is TRBJ1-1; D is uncertain. Material for sequencing was naive T cells sorted from blood. CDR3 bases: TGTGCCACCCAACCTTTGCAAAACACTGAAGCTTTCTTT. It specifies CATQPLQNTEAFF.